The entry below describes one T cell receptor (beta chain). Its matching antigen is unknown. The data are from a study of T cell responses to AZD1222 COVID-19 vaccine. The wider study: Recipients boosted at about 4 weeks or about 12 weeks are pooled.

Study outcomes and limitations: The peak T cell response came first, and repertoires were sampled only after it. The donors showed a predominance of white British ancestry and of females, with possible underestimation of clonal diversity. Researchers report vaccine-associated CD4 TCRs spanning spike, with dominance at 160-218 and 743-854.

Profiling relied on immunoSEQ multiplex PCR, and the TCRdb table lists in-frame clones only, not all of them. The data show 130,000 to 150,000 clones, roughly nine tenths seen once. This CDR3 has 12 amino acids. Between the trimmed V and J ends, which lost 2 bases and 5 bases, there was a span of 6 bases. Germline lookup yields CDR1 MDHEN and CDR2 SYDVKM. This chain uses TRBV28 with TRBJ1-2; D call uncertain. The origin of this receptor is an adult in good health. Material: peripheral blood, obtained on day 0 of AZD1222 vaccination. CDR3 residues: CASSLPQYGYTF. The CDR3 DNA is TGTGCCAGCAGTTTACCACAGTATGGCTACACCTTC.